One and the same sample provided the 31 T cell receptor beta chains below, sequenced in a study of blood T cell repertoires in COVID-19. Libraries were prepared by immunoSEQ multiplex PCR; TCRdb keeps only in-frame clonotypes and omits some of them. The profile shows 95,000 to 150,000 clones, approximately 90% of them singletons. The sequencing input was peripheral blood. These receptors came from a man between 45 and 60 years old with COVID-19, enrolled during active disease.

The CDR3 DNA reads as TGTGCCAGCAGTAAGCGGACAGGTGCTAACTATGGCTACACCTTC. Protein: CASSKRTGANYGYTF. This chain uses TRBV28 with TRBJ1-2; 7 nucleotides line up with TRBD1. This CDR3 spans 15 amino acids. Germline loops: CDR1 MDHEN, CDR2 SYDVKM. After removal of 5 bases from V and 0 bases from J, the junction contained 6 bases not matched to a gene.

The rearrangement links TRBV9 to TRBJ2-5; D uncertain. V lost 2 bases and J lost 2, with 10 bases in between. This CDR3 contains 14 residues. Germline CDR1 SGDLS, CDR2 YYNGEE. This CDR3 reads CASSVTDTQETQYF. CDR3 nucleotide sequence: TGTGCCAGCAGCGTCACTGACACTCAAGAGACCCAGTACTTC.

This clone is large by share. The chain employs TRBV6-2 or TRBV6-3 and TRBJ2-3, with 7 bases aligning to TRBD1. The CDR3 is made up of 14 amino acids. Germline lookup yields CDR1 MNHEY and CDR2 SVGEGT. The V gene end was trimmed by 5 bases and the J gene end by 2 bases; junction bases not matched to a gene: 4. CDR3 nucleotide sequence: TGTGCCAGCAGTGGAACAGGGGACACAGATACGCAGTATTTT. The encoded protein is CASSGTGDTDTQYF.

The chain uses TRBV30 and TRBJ1-5, with 10 bases aligning to TRBD1. Germline assignment: CDR1 GTSNPN and CDR2 SVGIG (reference sequence). J gave up 7 bases and V 3 bases, and 6 bases lay outside the gene matches. This CDR3 spans 14 amino acids. As DNA, the CDR3 is TGTGCCTGGAGCTCCGGACAGGGGGACCAGCCCCAGCATTTT. Translating it yields CAWSSGQGDQPQHF.

The chain recombines TRBV27 with TRBJ2-1, with D hard to call. The length of the CDR3 is 16 residues. V dropped 0 bases and J dropped 2 bases, with 11 bases sitting between them. The germline CDR1 and CDR2 sequences are MNHEY and SMNVEV (reference sequence). The CDR3 DNA reads as TGTGCCAGCAGTTTATCTCCTGGGCTGACCTACAATGAGCAGTTCTTC. Protein product: CASSLSPGLTYNEQFF.

The chain couples TRBV2 to TRBJ2-1; 9 bases align to TRBD2. This CDR3 comprises 17 residues. J lost 2 bases, V lost 3 bases, and 8 bases had no gene match. In germline, CDR1 is SNHLY, CDR2 FYNNEI. The CDR3 spells CASSDSGGGRAYNEQFF. CDR3 coding DNA: TGTGCCAGCAGTGATTCTGGAGGCGGGAGGGCCTACAATGAGCAGTTCTTC.

The chain combines TRBV14 with TRBJ2-7; 12 bases align to TRBD2. The germline gives CDR1 SGHDN, CDR2 FVKESK. The CDR3 runs to 21 residues. J was trimmed by 6 bases and V by 1 base; bases with no gene match: 22. CDR3 sequence: CASSQGQGAHGLAGKVGEQYF. The CDR3 bases are TGTGCCAGCAGCCAAGGACAGGGGGCCCATGGACTAGCGGGAAAGGTTGGCGAGCAGTACTTC.

The rearrangement links TRBV10-3 to TRBJ2-1; 10 bases align to TRBD2. The trim removed 2 bases at V and 8 bases at J, leaving 6 bases unmatched. Per the germline V gene, CDR1 is ENHRY and CDR2 is SYGVKD. This CDR3 has 15 amino acids. The CDR3 DNA reads TGTGCCATCAGTGAGCAACTAGCGGGATCGGATGAGCAGTTCTTC. Residues: CAISEQLAGSDEQFF.

The chain joins TRBV7-2 to TRBJ2-1, with TRBD2 matching over 7 bases. The CDR3 contains 18 residues. Germline V gene lookup returns CDR1 SGHTA and CDR2 FQGNSA. The trim removed 0 bases at V and 3 bases at J, leaving 11 bases unmatched. CDR3 region: CASSLAPSGEGRYNEQFF. The CDR3 nucleotides are TGTGCCAGCAGCTTAGCCCCCTCTGGGGAGGGCCGCTACAATGAGCAGTTCTTC.

This sequence joins TRBV15 and TRBJ1-6; D gene ambiguous. The CDR3 runs to 15 residues. The V end was cut by 6 bases, the J end by 0 bases, with 9 bases between. Germline loops: CDR1 LNHNV, CDR2 YYDKDF (reference sequence). As DNA, the CDR3 is TGTGCCACCAGGAACTTGAGCTCCTATAATTCACCCCTCCACTTT. It translates to CATRNLSSYNSPLHF.

V gene TRBV7-9 combines with J gene TRBJ2-1, with TRBD2 identical over 10 bases. The V and J ends lost 1 base and 8 bases, in that order; junction bases with no gene match: 8. CDR1 and CDR2 from the germline V gene are SEHNR and FQNEAQ (reference sequence). This CDR3 spans 16 amino acids. CDR3 in amino acids: CASSLDASGSADEQFF. Written as DNA, the CDR3 is TGTGCCAGCAGCTTAGATGCTAGCGGGAGTGCGGATGAGCAGTTCTTC.

The J gene is TRBJ2-1, the V gene TRBV9; 14 bases fit TRBD2. Unmatched junction bases numbered 4, after V lost 2 bases and J lost 9 bases. The CDR3 is made up of 15 amino acids. CDR1 and CDR2 from the germline V gene are SGDLS and YYNGEE. The CDR3 region is CASSVGTSGSSEQFF. In DNA form, the CDR3 reads TGTGCCAGCAGCGTCGGGACTAGCGGGAGCAGTGAGCAGTTCTTC.

The V and J genes are TRBV6-1 and TRBJ2-2; 9 nucleotides line up with TRBD1. Trimming cost V 3 bases and J 4 bases; bases outside gene matches: 3. This CDR3 comprises 15 residues. CDR1 is MNHNS, CDR2 SASEGT, per germline. The CDR3 DNA sequence: TGTGCCAGCAGTGAGGGACAGGGTGGCACCGGGGAGCTGTTTTTT. Residues: CASSEGQGGTGELFF.

This clone has just one count. The junction departs from the called germline gene at one end, perhaps through a read error. V is TRBV7-7 and J is TRBJ2-5; 9 bases line up with TRBD1. CDR3 length equals 15 residues. Germline V lookup: CDR1 SSHAT, CDR2 FNYEAQ (reference sequence). The CDR3 DNA sequence: TGTGCTAGCAGCTTAGGGACAGGGTCCCAAGAGACCCAGTACTTC. Its protein product is CASSLGTGSQETQYF.

CDR3 region: CASSDRVAEQYF. CDR3 coding DNA: TGTGCCAGCAGTGACAGGGTGGCCGAGCAGTACTTC. The V gene is TRBV6-1, the J gene TRBJ2-7, with a tentative D call TRBD1 (5 bases). CDR3 size: 12 residues. The germline V gene has CDR1 MNHNS and CDR2 SASEGT. Trimming shortened V by 3 bases and J by 6 bases, and 9 bases separated the two germline ends.

This sequence joins TRBV6-6 and TRBJ1-1; tentatively, D is TRBD1 (5 bases). Germline CDR1 is MNHNY and CDR2 is SVGAGI (reference sequence). There are 14 residues in the CDR3. V lost 2 bases and J lost 5, with 12 bases in between. The CDR3: CASSYREAGTEAFF. As DNA, the CDR3 is TGTGCCAGCAGTTACAGGGAAGCAGGGACTGAAGCTTTCTTT.

The genes are TRBV7-2 and TRBJ2-1; D is unclear. V was trimmed by 5 bases and J by 8 bases, leaving 19 bases between them. The CDR3 totals 15 residues. The germline CDR1 and CDR2 sequences are SGHTA and FQGNSA. CDR3 sequence: CASSPKIQVRDEQFF. Here the CDR3 DNA reads TGTGCCAGCAGCCCCAAAATTCAAGTGCGCGATGAGCAGTTCTTC.

The genes are TRBV10-3 and TRBJ1-2; D not resolved. Germline lookup yields CDR1 ENHRY and CDR2 SYGVKD. Trimming removed 8 bases from V and 11 bases from J, with 24 bases in between. This CDR3 comprises 14 residues. The CDR3 coding sequence is TGTGCCATCGCGGCCTTAAAGGAAGCCATGCGGTACACCTTC. This translates into CAIAALKEAMRYTF.

The chain links TRBV6-5 to TRBJ2-3; 8 positions match TRBD1. Germline-derived CDR1 and CDR2 are MNHEY and SVGAGI. CDR3 length equals 14 residues. After removal of 4 bases from V and 4 bases from J, the junction contained 4 bases not matched to a gene. The DNA of the CDR3 is TGTGCCAGCAGTTCCGGACAGGGAGCAGATACGCAGTATTTT. Amino acids: CASSSGQGADTQYF.

The chain uses TRBV23-1 and TRBJ2-7; 8 positions match TRBD1. TRBV23-1 has ORF status, its function being uncertain. Germline trimming cut 8 bases from V and 2 bases from J; bases unmatched to any gene: 8. This CDR3 is built from 14 residues. The chain's CDR3 is CASLQGGPPYEQYV. CDR3 in DNA: TGCGCCAGCCTACAGGGGGGTCCCCCCTACGAGCAGTACGTC.

The table lists this clone with a count of one. The J gene is TRBJ2-3, the V gene TRBV5-4; the match to TRBD2 covers 8 bases. This CDR3 is 16 amino acids long. V lost 4 bases, J lost 0 bases, and 7 bases stayed unmatched. The germline gives CDR1 SGHNT, CDR2 YYREEE (reference sequence). The CDR3 coding sequence is TGTGCCAGCAGCACAACTAGCGGCTTAAGCACAGATACGCAGTATTTT. As protein: CASSTTSGLSTDTQYF. Filled out from reference TRBV5-4 and TRBJ2-3, the complete variable domain reads ETGVTQSPTHLIKTRGQQVTLRCSSQSGHNTVSWYQQALGQGPQFIFQYYREEENGRGNFPPRFSGLQFPNYSSELNVNALELDDSALYLCASSTTSGLSTDTQYFGPGTRLTVL.

CDR3: CAISEQVETEAFF. The CDR3 DNA reads as TGTGCCATCAGTGAACAGGTAGAAACTGAAGCTTTCTTT. V usage is TRBV10-3 and J usage is TRBJ1-1; perhaps TRBD1 as D (5 bases). The CDR3 spans 13 residues. Germline values: CDR1 ENHRY, CDR2 SYGVKD. V was trimmed by 3 bases and J by 5 bases, leaving 10 bases between them.

The rearrangement links TRBV9 to TRBJ2-5; 13 nucleotides agree with TRBD2. This CDR3 spans 16 amino acids. V lost 4 bases, J lost 2 bases, and 5 bases stayed unmatched. Per the germline V gene, CDR1 is SGDLS and CDR2 is YYNGEE. CDR3 loop: CASSPSGLAGQETQYF. The CDR3 region has the DNA TGTGCCAGCAGCCCGTCGGGACTAGCGGGGCAAGAGACCCAGTACTTC.

V is TRBV30 and J is TRBJ2-1; the match to TRBD2 covers 8 bases. The CDR3 has 13 amino acids. V trimming: 7 bases; J trimming: 4 bases; junction bases outside the gene matches: 6. The germline V gene encodes CDR1 GTSNPN and CDR2 SVGIG (reference sequence). The CDR3: CASGGRSYNEQFF. Here the CDR3 DNA reads TGTGCCTCGGGGGGGCGCTCTTACAATGAGCAGTTCTTC.

The CDR3 protein is CASSLRVAQYF. The CDR3 DNA reads TGTGCCAGCAGTTTGAGGGTTGCGCAGTATTTT. This chain connects TRBV12-3 or TRBV12-4 to TRBJ2-3, with TRBD2 as a possible D gene (5 bases). V was pared by 3 bases and J by 10 bases, with 8 bases between. The CDR3 length is 11 residues.

The chain recombines TRBV29-1 with TRBJ2-2; the match to TRBD2 covers 12 bases. The CDR3 is 17 amino acids. Germline-derived CDR1 and CDR2 are SQVTM and ANQGSEA. After removal of 6 bases from V and 3 bases from J, the junction contained 11 bases not matched to a gene. The chain's CDR3 is CSVRTSGTAIHTGELFF. CDR3 sequence (DNA): TGCAGCGTCCGGACTAGCGGGACCGCAATTCACACCGGGGAGCTGTTTTTT.

The chain employs TRBV21-1 and TRBJ2-1; whether TRBD1, the table's D call, matches the DNA was not checked. TRBV21-1 is marked as a pseudogene. The length of the CDR3 is 16 residues. The CDR3 here is CASSIRDTSSYNEQFF. The CDR3 nucleotides read TGTGCCAGCAGCATCCGGGACACGAGCTCCTACAATGAGCAGTTCTTC.

The rearrangement joins TRBV12-3 or TRBV12-4 to TRBJ2-1; D gene ambiguous. V dropped 5 bases and J dropped 9 bases, with 14 bases sitting between them. The CDR3 loop spans 13 amino acids. In DNA form, the CDR3 reads TGTGCCAGCAGTGCATTATCTAGAGGTGAGCAGTTCTTC. Protein product: CASSALSRGEQFF.

The chain carries TRBV19 and TRBJ2-2, with D possibly matching TRBD2 (5 bases). CDR3 length: 13 amino acids. V gave up 2 bases and J gave up 5 bases, with 6 bases separating them. Germline lookup yields CDR1 LNHDA and CDR2 SQIVND (reference sequence). The CDR3 sequence: CASSIRGTGELFF. CDR3 DNA: TGTGCCAGTAGTATAAGAGGGACCGGGGAGCTGTTTTTT.

This chain connects TRBV20-1 to TRBJ2-3, with D unresolved. The CDR3 totals 15 residues. Germline V gene sequence: CDR1 DFQATT, CDR2 SNEGSKA (reference sequence). Deletions cut 3 bases from V and 0 bases from J, with 13 bases between. The CDR3 sequence: CSASGRSLSTDTQYF. In nucleotides, the CDR3 is TGCAGTGCTAGTGGCCGGAGCTTAAGCACAGATACGCAGTATTTT.

The chain recombines TRBV7-3 with TRBJ2-5, with 8 bases lining up with TRBD2. With V trimmed by 5 bases and J by 5 bases, 4 bases remained unmatched. Germline V gene lookup returns CDR1 SGHTA and CDR2 FQGTGA. The CDR3 runs 13 residues. The CDR3: CASSQSGSETQYF. CDR3 nucleotides: TGTGCCAGCAGCCAAAGCGGGAGTGAGACCCAGTACTTC.